Below are 21 T cell receptor beta chains sequenced from a single sample in a study of Graves' ophthalmopathy and Graves' hyperthyroidism. For repertoire sequencing, the TCR beta CDR3 regions were amplified from RNA transcripts. First-round RT-PCR used HTBI primers; second-round multiplex PCR followed. TCRdb redid the calling of the multiplex PCR reads with MiXCR, one entry per CDR3 protein. In the table there are over a million distinct CDR3 sequences, less than 45% of which are singletons. The source material was peripheral blood or thyroid tissue (not recorded which). The receptors were sampled from an adult man with Graves' hyperthyroidism.

The chain is built from TRBV12-3 or TRBV12-4 and TRBJ1-5; D not certain. V lost 5 bases and J 2 bases, leaving 13 bases between the germline ends. The CDR3 is 15 amino acids. The CDR3 spells CASSEGGVRNQPQHF. The CDR3 coding sequence is TGTGCCAGCAGTGAAGGTGGGGTTCGCAATCAGCCCCAGCATTTT.

The table lists this clonotype with a count of one. V gene TRBV27 combines with J gene TRBJ2-7; D is possibly TRBD1 (5 bases). The CDR3 totals 13 residues. Looked up from germline, CDR1 is MNHEY and CDR2 is SMNVEV (reference sequence). V was trimmed by 4 bases and J by 3 bases, leaving 10 bases between them. The CDR3 DNA sequence: TGTGCCAGCAGTTGGTCAGGGTACTACGAGCAGTACTTC. Translation gives CASSWSGYYEQYF.

Here the CDR3 DNA reads TGCAGCGCCCGTGGTTACGACAGGGGGGGGCCCGAGCAGTACTTC. Amino acid sequence: CSARGYDRGGPEQYF. The chain joins TRBV29-1 to TRBJ2-7; 9 bases match TRBD1. Trimming removed 7 bases from V and 6 bases from J; junction bases left unmatched: 16. Germline V lookup: CDR1 SQVTM, CDR2 ANQGSEA. This CDR3 contains 15 residues.

This clonotype appeared many times. V and J are TRBV5-1 and TRBJ1-5; 9 bases are shared with TRBD1. CDR1 is SGHRS and CDR2 is YFSETQ in the germline V gene. The J segment lost 2 bases and the V segment lost 4 bases, leaving 4 bases of the junction unmatched. This CDR3 comprises 15 residues. The CDR3, as DNA: TGCGCCAGCAGCGTTGGGACAGGGCGCAATCAGCCCCAGCATTTT. Protein product: CASSVGTGRNQPQHF.

This clonotype was recorded a few times. The chain uses TRBV15 and TRBJ2-7, with D unresolved. CDR1 LNHNV and CDR2 YYDKDF come from the germline V gene (reference sequence). The CDR3 extends over 14 amino acids. With 1 base removed from V and 4 bases from J, the gap between germline ends came to 11 bases. The CDR3 DNA sequence: TGTGCCACCAGCAGAGTGATAGGGCCGTACGAGCAGTACTTC. It is translated as CATSRVIGPYEQYF.

The chain couples TRBV11-2 to TRBJ1-6, with TRBD1 matching 7 bases. Germline loops: CDR1 SGHAT, CDR2 FQNNGV. Trimming removed 5 bases from V and 3 bases from J; junction bases left unmatched: 10. This CDR3 has 17 amino acids. Here the CDR3 reads CASSLNTGAHYNSPLHF. CDR3 DNA: TGTGCCAGCAGCCTTAATACAGGGGCCCACTATAATTCACCCCTCCACTTT.

The chain combines TRBV19 with TRBJ2-7; TRBD2 aligns across 10 bases. J gave up 6 bases and V 6 bases, and 8 bases lay outside the gene matches. CDR1 and CDR2 from the germline V gene are LNHDA and SQIVND (reference sequence). There are 14 residues in the CDR3. CDR3 protein: CASRAGLASREQYF. For the CDR3, the DNA is TGTGCCAGTAGGGCGGGACTAGCGTCGCGCGAGCAGTACTTC. The entire variable domain, with the rest obtained from reference TRBV19 and TRBJ2-7, is as follows: DGGITQSPKYLFRKEGQNVTLSCEQNLNHDAMYWYRQDPGQGLRLIYYSQIVNDFQKGDIAEGYSVSREKKESFPLTVTSAQKNPTAFYLCASRAGLASREQYFGPGTRLTVT.

This rearrangement joins TRBV20-1 to TRBJ1-5; D is uncertain. This CDR3 spans 12 amino acids. V shed 3 bases and J shed 6 bases, with 9 bases lying between them. In germline, CDR1 is DFQATT, CDR2 SNEGSKA (reference sequence). The CDR3 DNA reads TGCAGTGCTAGCCCCAGAGGTCAGCCCCAGCATTTT. Its protein is CSASPRGQPQHF.

This clonotype has at least ten counts. The chain links TRBV12-3 or TRBV12-4 to TRBJ2-7, with TRBD2 matching over 12 bases. The CDR3 contains 15 residues. The J segment lost 2 bases and the V segment lost 6 bases, leaving 5 bases of the junction unmatched. The CDR3 protein is CASSPTSGRTYEQYF. The CDR3 nucleotides are TGTGCCAGCAGCCCAACTAGCGGGAGGACCTACGAGCAGTACTTC.

This clonotype appeared many times. The chain is built from TRBV7-4 and TRBJ1-5, with no clear D. The length of the CDR3 is 18 residues. Germline CDR1 SGHVT, CDR2 SQSDAQ. The germline V and J ends were trimmed by 5 bases and 5 bases, with 25 bases remaining between them. CDR3 DNA: TGTGCCAGCAGCCTACTCTACGGACGGACGGCGAACGATCAGCCCCAGCATTTT. Amino acid sequence: CASSLLYGRTANDQPQHF.

This clonotype has ten or more counts. The chain couples TRBV7-9 to TRBJ1-4; D is possibly TRBD1 (6 bases). V lost 1 base to trimming and J lost 8 bases, with 11 bases between them. The CDR3 covers 14 residues. Per the germline V gene, CDR1 is SEHNR and CDR2 is FQNEAQ (reference sequence). The DNA of the CDR3 is TGTGCCAGCAGCTTAGTACAGGGTCAAGAAAAACTGTTTTTT. Translated: CASSLVQGQEKLFF.

This clonotype was seen repeatedly, ten times or more. V is TRBV10-3 and J is TRBJ2-7; weak D call: TRBD2 (5 bases). Trimming shortened V by 6 bases and J by 0 bases, and 15 bases separated the two germline ends. The CDR3 contains 15 residues. CDR1 is ENHRY and CDR2 is SYGVKD in the germline V gene. The CDR3 protein is CAISQTVGSSYEQYF. DNA for the CDR3: TGTGCCATCAGCCAGACCGTAGGGAGCTCCTACGAGCAGTACTTC.

Note on this clonotype: Being one base from a much bigger clone, this may be a read error. This chain uses TRBV7-8 with TRBJ1-2; a weak D match, TRBD1 (6 bases). This CDR3 is built from 16 residues. The germline CDR1 and CDR2 sequences are SGHVS and FQNEAQ. The CDR3 region is CASSLVPRTAIYGHTF. The CDR3 DNA reads TGTGCCAGCAGCTTAGTCCCCCGGACAGCCATCTATGGCCACACCTTC.

With respect to this clonotype: A much larger clone sits a single nucleotide away, making a read error possible. The rearrangement uses TRBV5-1 and TRBJ2-2, with D perhaps TRBD2 (6 bases). Germline-derived CDR1 and CDR2 are SGHRS and YFSETQ. CDR3 size: 14 residues. The CDR3 loop is CASSPSVSTGELVF. As DNA, the CDR3 is TGCGCCAGCAGCCCTAGCGTCAGTACCGGGGAGCTGGTTTTT.

The chain is built from TRBV15 and TRBJ1-2; 9 nucleotides line up with TRBD1. The germline V gene has CDR1 LNHNV and CDR2 YYDKDF (reference sequence). With V trimmed by 3 bases and J by 1 base, 6 bases remained unmatched. The CDR3 is made up of 16 amino acids. CDR3 coding DNA: TGTGCCACCAGCAGGGAAACAGGGGGCCTTAACTATGGCTACACCTTC. Encoded protein: CATSRETGGLNYGYTF.

This clonotype was seen a handful of times. The rearrangement uses TRBV20-1 and TRBJ2-5, with TRBD2 matching over 11 bases. This CDR3 comprises 16 residues. With 2 bases clipped from V and 5 bases from J, the junction kept 10 bases outside the gene matches. Per the germline V gene, CDR1 is DFQATT and CDR2 is SNEGSKA (reference sequence). CDR3 residues: CSARTASGGPGETQYF. CDR3 sequence (DNA): TGCAGTGCTAGAACCGCTAGCGGGGGGCCGGGGGAGACCCAGTACTTC.

With regard to this clonotype: This sequence may be a read error, since a much larger clone differs from it by one base. This chain uses TRBV19 with TRBJ1-2; 12 bases fit TRBD1. The CDR3 loop spans 17 amino acids. Germline CDR1 reads LNHDA; CDR2 reads SQIVND (reference sequence). The CDR3 DNA is TGTGCCAGTAGTGTATCGTACCCGGGACAGGGGGCCTTTGGCTACGCCTTC. This translates into CASSVSYPGQGAFGYAF.

This clonotype was observed a few times. This chain connects TRBV5-1 to TRBJ2-7, with D perhaps matching TRBD2 (5 bases). The V gene lost 1 base and the J gene lost 0 bases, with 14 bases spanning the gap. Germline V gives CDR1 SGHRS, CDR2 YFSETQ. The CDR3 contains 16 residues. This chain's CDR3 is CASSLSSVSSSYEQYF. Written as DNA, the CDR3 is TGCGCCAGCAGCTTGAGTAGCGTTTCCAGCTCCTACGAGCAGTACTTC.

The chain couples TRBV2 to TRBJ2-2, with 7 bases identical to TRBD2. The V gene's germline CDR1 is SNHLY and CDR2 FYNNEI. V shed 5 bases, J shed 1 base, and the junction held 10 bases outside the gene matches. This CDR3 has 17 residues. CDR3 sequence (DNA): TGTGCCAGCAGTAGTATAGGCGGGAGTTGGAACACCGGGGAGCTGTTTTTT. It yields the protein CASSSIGGSWNTGELFF.

This clonotype was seen many times. V usage is TRBV9 and J usage is TRBJ2-5; 10 bases map to TRBD1. From germline, CDR1 is SGDLS and CDR2 YYNGEE. The CDR3 totals 15 residues. Trimming cost V 4 bases and J 7 bases; bases outside gene matches: 10. The CDR3 DNA follows: TGTGCCAGCAGCCCTGTGACAGGGGGCATCGGGACCCAGTACTTC. It encodes CASSPVTGGIGTQYF.

Concerning this clonotype itself: This may be a read error: a much more frequent sequence differs by one nucleotide. The chain has TRBV29-1 and TRBJ2-7, with D unclear. CDR3 length equals 12 residues. Germline loops: CDR1 SQVTM, CDR2 ANQGSEA. The CDR3 sequence is CNVEEDAYEQYF. In nucleotides, the CDR3 is TGCAACGTTGAAGAAGACGCCTACGAGCAGTACTTC.